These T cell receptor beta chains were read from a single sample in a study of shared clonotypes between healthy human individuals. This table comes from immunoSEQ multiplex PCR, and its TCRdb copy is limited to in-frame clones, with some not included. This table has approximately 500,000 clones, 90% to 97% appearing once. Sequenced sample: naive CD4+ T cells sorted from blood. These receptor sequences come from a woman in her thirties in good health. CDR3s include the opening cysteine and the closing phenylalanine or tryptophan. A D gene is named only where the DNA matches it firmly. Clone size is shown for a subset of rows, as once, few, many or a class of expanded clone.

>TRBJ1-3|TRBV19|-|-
CASSGNTIYF
TGTGCCAGTTCCGGAAACACCATATATTTT
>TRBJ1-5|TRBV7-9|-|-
CASSLSQNQPQHF
TGTGCCAGCAGTCTTAGCCAAAATCAGCCCCAGCATTTT
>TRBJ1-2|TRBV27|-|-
CASSLRGGRSNYGYTF
TGTGCCAGCAGTTTAAGGGGCGGACGGTCTAACTATGGCTACACCTTC
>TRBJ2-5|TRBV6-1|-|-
CASSEMARDQETQYF
TGTGCCAGCAGTGAAATGGCCAGAGACCAAGAGACCCAGTACTTC
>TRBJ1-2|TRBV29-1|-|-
CSVERQIYGYTF
TGCAGCGTTGAACGGCAGATCTATGGCTACACCTTC
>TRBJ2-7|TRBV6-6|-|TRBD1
CASSYYRGIDYEQYF
TGTGCCAGCAGTTACTACAGGGGTATTGACTACGAGCAGTACTTC
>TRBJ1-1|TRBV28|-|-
CAGGADTEAFF
TGTGCCGGGGGGGCGGACACTGAAGCTTTCTTT
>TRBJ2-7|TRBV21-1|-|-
CASSTEPIAGGNYEQYF
TGTGCCAGCAGCACCGAACCCATAGCGGGGGGTAACTACGAGCAGTACTTC
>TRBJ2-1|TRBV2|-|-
CASSRTTHNEQFF
TGTGCCAGCAGTCGGACTACTCACAATGAGCAGTTCTTC
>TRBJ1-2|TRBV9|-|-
CASSVVGAGGGYTF
TGTGCCAGCAGCGTAGTTGGGGCAGGAGGTGGCTACACCTTC
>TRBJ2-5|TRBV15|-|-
CATSRGTTQETQYF
TGTGCCACCAGCAGAGGGACGACTCAAGAGACCCAGTACTTC
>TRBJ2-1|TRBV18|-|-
CASSPMGLLTAGNEQFF
TGTGCCAGCTCACCGATGGGACTCCTAACCGCGGGGAATGAGCAGTTCTTC
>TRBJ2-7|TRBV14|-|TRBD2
CASSQPGLAGEVGAQYF
TGTGCCAGCAGCCAGCCTGGACTAGCGGGAGAGGTAGGGGCGCAGTACTTC
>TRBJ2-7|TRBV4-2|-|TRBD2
CASSSGLAGGPDEQYF
TGTGCCAGCAGCTCCGGACTAGCGGGAGGGCCCGACGAGCAGTACTTC
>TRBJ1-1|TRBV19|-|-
CASSIRGGESRADTEAFF
TGTGCCAGTAGTATCAGAGGAGGGGAAAGTCGGGCGGACACTGAAGCTTTCTTT
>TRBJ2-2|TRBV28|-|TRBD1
CASSDPGQGAPRELFF
TGTGCCAGCAGTGACCCGGGACAGGGGGCCCCCCGGGAGCTGTTTTTT
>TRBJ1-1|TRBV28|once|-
CASRKDSLNTEAFF
TGTGCCAGCAGGAAAGACAGCTTGAACACTGAAGCTTTCTTT
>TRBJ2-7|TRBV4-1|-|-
CASSVGGPTYEQYF
TGCGCCAGCAGCGTCGGGGGGCCAACCTACGAGCAGTACTTC
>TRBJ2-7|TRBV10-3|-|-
CAISGGETTVPYEQYF
TGTGCCATCAGCGGCGGGGAGACAACGGTCCCCTACGAGCAGTACTTC
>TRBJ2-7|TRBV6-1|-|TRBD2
CASSPTSGSYEQYF
TGTGCCAGCAGTCCTACTAGCGGATCCTACGAGCAGTACTTC
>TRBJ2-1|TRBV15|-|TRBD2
CATSRVRENNEQFF
TGTGCCACCAGCAGAGTGCGGGAGAACAATGAGCAGTTCTTC
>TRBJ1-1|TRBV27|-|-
CASSPDPAGLEAFF
TGTGCCAGCAGTCCCGACCCGGCAGGGCTTGAAGCTTTCTTT
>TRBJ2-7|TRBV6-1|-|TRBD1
CASSEPGGQGPYEQYF
TGTGCCAGCAGTGAACCCGGGGGACAGGGGCCCTACGAGCAGTACTTC
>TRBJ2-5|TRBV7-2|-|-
CASSLGAGYQETQYF
TGTGCCAGCAGCTTAGGGGCAGGGTATCAAGAGACCCAGTACTTC
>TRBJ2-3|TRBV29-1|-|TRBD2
CSVAPTSDTDTQYF
TGCAGCGTTGCTCCGACTAGCGACACAGATACGCAGTATTTT
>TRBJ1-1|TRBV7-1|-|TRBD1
CASSPGTGFTEAFF
TGTGCCAGCAGTCCCGGGACAGGCTTCACTGAAGCTTTCTTT
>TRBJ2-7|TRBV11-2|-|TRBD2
CASSLDLTGGAYEQYF
TGTGCCAGCAGCTTAGATCTGACGGGAGGAGCCTACGAGCAGTACTTC
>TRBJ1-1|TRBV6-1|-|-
CASRKGGTEAFF
TGTGCCAGCAGAAAAGGAGGAACTGAAGCTTTCTTT
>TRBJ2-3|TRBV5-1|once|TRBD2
CASSSPGLAVTDTQYF
TGCGCCAGCAGCTCACCGGGACTAGCGGTCACAGATACGCAGTATTTT
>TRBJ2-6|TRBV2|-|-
CASSEFLIGAPGANVLTF
TGTGCCAGCAGTGAGTTCTTGATAGGGGCCCCGGGGGCCAACGTCCTGACTTTC
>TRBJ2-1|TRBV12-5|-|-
CASGLIQTGRSEQFF
TGTGCTAGTGGTTTGATCCAGACAGGTCGGAGTGAGCAGTTCTTC
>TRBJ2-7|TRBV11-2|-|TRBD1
CASSTRQGSYEQYF
TGTGCCAGCAGCACCAGACAGGGATCCTACGAGCAGTACTTC
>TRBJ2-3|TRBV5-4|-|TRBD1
CASSTKRDRDLTDTQYF
TGTGCCAGCAGCACAAAACGGGACAGGGACCTCACAGATACGCAGTATTTT
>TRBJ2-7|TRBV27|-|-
CASREGEGNEQYF
TGTGCCAGCAGGGAAGGAGAAGGGAACGAGCAGTACTTC
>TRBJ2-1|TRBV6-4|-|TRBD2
CASSQQGTSGYNEQFF
TGTGCCAGCAGCCAACAAGGGACTAGCGGCTACAATGAGCAGTTCTTC
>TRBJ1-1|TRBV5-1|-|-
CASSLGAGTEAFF
TGCGCCAGCAGCTTGGGGGCAGGGACTGAAGCTTTCTTT
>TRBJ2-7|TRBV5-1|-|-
CASSLVADLSKQYF
TGCGCCAGCAGCTTGGTAGCGGACCTCTCCAAGCAGTACTTC
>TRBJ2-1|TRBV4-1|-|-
CASSQDILPPVDNEQFF
TGCGCCAGCAGCCAAGATATACTACCACCTGTCGACAATGAGCAGTTCTTC
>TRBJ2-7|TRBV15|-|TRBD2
CATSGTILAGRIEQYF
TGTGCCACCAGCGGAACCATTCTAGCGGGAAGGATCGAGCAGTACTTC
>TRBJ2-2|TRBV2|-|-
CASSTLYGELFF
TGTGCCAGCAGCACGTTATATGGGGAGCTGTTTTTT
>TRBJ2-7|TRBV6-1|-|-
CASSGGPGREQYF
TGTGCCAGCAGTGGGGGACCCGGTCGGGAGCAGTACTTC